The sequence of this TCR beta chain was determined in a study of blood T cell repertoires in COVID-19. At the level of the study: Acute and convalescent COVID-19 samples came from the United States, Italy and Spain.

The length of the CDR3 is 14 residues. Per the germline V gene, CDR1 is SGHNT and CDR2 is YYREEE (reference sequence). With 3 bases clipped from V and 4 bases from J, the junction kept 3 bases outside the gene matches. Original data processing: Counts of nucleated cells, estimated from reference gene primer amplification, were obtained. The assay was immunoSEQ multiplex PCR, and TCRdb's table has in-frame clones only and misses some. That table gives V, J and clone size, and the DNA gave D and trimming. The sample lists 280,000 or so clones, about 91% occurring once. The TCR was taken from a woman aged 30 to 39 who had recovered from COVID-19. Input material: peripheral blood. The chain couples TRBV5-4 to TRBJ1-1, with 10 bases identical to TRBD1. CDR3 DNA sequence: TGTGCCAGCAGCTCCCGGACAGGGGGCACTGAAGCTTTCTTT. The encoded protein is CASSSRTGGTEAFF. The complete variable domain, with remaining parts taken from reference TRBV5-4 and TRBJ1-1, reads ETGVTQSPTHLIKTRGQQVTLRCSSQSGHNTVSWYQQALGQGPQFIFQYYREEENGRGNFPPRFSGLQFPNYSSELNVNALELDDSALYLCASSSRTGGTEAFFGQGTRLTVV.